The sequence of this T cell receptor beta chain was determined in a study of T cell repertoires in cytomegalovirus infection. This clonotype was counted many times. Its antigen is as yet unknown. The CDR3 is 14 residues long. Germline V gene data show CDR1 as SEHNR and CDR2 as FQNEAQ (reference sequence). With 3 bases clipped from V and 6 bases from J, the junction kept 6 bases outside the gene matches. Whole-study findings and limits: The cumulative frequency of public TCR beta families distinguished individuals who carried CMV together with the relevant HLA. HLA-C-restricted TCR beta clonotypes specific for CMV led the ex vivo response.

TCRdb reprocessed the reads via MiXCR and lists one record per CDR3 protein. The sample holds hundreds of thousands of distinct CDR3 sequences, around 10% seen once. The material sequenced was PBMCs. This sequence joins TRBV7-9 and TRBJ1-1, with 8 bases fitting TRBD1. The TCR was taken from a human donor in good health (CMV status not recorded). Some clones in this sample may be carry-over from other donors' samples. The DNA of the CDR3 is TGTGCCAGCAGCTTTGGACAGGGAAGTGCTGAAGCTTTCTTT. Encoded protein: CASSFGQGSAEAFF.